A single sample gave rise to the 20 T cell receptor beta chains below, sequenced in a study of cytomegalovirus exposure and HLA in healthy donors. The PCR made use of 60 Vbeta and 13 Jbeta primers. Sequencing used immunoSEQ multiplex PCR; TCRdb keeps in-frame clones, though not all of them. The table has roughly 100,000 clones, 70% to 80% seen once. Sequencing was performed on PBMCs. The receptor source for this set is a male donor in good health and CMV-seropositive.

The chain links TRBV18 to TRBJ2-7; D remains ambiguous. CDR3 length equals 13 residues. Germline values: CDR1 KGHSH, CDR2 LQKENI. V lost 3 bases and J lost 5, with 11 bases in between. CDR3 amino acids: CASSPYGVHEQYF. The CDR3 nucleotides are TGTGCCAGCTCACCCTACGGTGTCCACGAGCAGTACTTC. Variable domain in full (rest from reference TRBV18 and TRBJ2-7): NAGVMQNPRHLVRRRGQEARLRCSPMKGHSHVYWYRQLPEEGLKFMVYLQKENIIDESGMPKERFSAEFPKEGPSILRIQQVVRGDSAAYFCASSPYGVHEQYFGPGTRLTVT.

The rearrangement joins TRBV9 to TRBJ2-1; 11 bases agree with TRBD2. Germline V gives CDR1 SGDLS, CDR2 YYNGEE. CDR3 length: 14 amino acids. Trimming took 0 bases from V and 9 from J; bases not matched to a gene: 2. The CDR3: CASSVAGTSGEQFF. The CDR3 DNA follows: TGTGCCAGCAGCGTAGCCGGGACTAGCGGTGAGCAGTTCTTC. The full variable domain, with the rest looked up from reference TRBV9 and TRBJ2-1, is DSGVTQTPKHLITATGQRVTLRCSPRSGDLSVYWYQQSLDQGLQFLIQYYNGEERAKGNILERFSAQQFPDLHSELNLSSLELGDSALYFCASSVAGTSGEQFFGPGTRLTVL.

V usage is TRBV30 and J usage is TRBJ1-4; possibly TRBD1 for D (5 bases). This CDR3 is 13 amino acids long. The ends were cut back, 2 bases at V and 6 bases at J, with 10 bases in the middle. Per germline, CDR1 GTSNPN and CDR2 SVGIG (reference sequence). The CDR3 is CAWSRGKDEKLFF. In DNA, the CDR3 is TGTGCCTGGAGTCGGGGGAAGGATGAAAAACTGTTTTTT.

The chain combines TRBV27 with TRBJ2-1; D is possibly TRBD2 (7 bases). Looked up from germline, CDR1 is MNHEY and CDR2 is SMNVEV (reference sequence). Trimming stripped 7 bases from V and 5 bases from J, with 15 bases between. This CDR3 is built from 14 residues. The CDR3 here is CASIPGGRHNEQFF. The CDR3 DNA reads TGTGCCAGCATCCCCGGGGGGCGACACAATGAGCAGTTCTTC.

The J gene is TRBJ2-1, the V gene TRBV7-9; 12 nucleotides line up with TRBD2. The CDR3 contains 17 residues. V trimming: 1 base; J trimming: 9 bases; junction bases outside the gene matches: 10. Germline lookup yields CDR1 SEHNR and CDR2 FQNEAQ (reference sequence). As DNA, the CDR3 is TGTGCCAGCAGCTTAGGGGCTAGCGGGAGGGCCCAGGTTGAGCAGTTCTTC. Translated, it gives CASSLGASGRAQVEQFF.

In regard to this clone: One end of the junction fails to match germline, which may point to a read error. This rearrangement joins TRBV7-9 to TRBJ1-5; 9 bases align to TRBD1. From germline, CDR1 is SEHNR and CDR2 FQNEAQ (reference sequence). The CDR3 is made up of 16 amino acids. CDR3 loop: CSSSLGDRAGNQPQHF. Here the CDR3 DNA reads TGTTCCAGCAGCTTAGGGGACAGGGCTGGCAATCAGCCCCAGCATTTT.

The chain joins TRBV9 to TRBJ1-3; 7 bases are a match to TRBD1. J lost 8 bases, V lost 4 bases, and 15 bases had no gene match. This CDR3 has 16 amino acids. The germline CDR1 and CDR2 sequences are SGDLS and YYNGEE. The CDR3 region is CASSSPRGTVEDTIYF. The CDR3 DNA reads TGTGCCAGCAGCTCACCCCGTGGGACAGTGGAAGACACCATATATTTT.

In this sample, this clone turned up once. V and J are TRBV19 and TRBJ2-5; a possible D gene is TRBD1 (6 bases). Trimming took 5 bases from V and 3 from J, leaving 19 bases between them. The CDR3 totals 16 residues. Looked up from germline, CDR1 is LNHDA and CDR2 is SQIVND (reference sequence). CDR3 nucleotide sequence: TGTGCCAGTAGTGGGGGTGGGGGCGTGAGAGAAGAGACCCAGTACTTC. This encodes CASSGGGGVREETQYF.

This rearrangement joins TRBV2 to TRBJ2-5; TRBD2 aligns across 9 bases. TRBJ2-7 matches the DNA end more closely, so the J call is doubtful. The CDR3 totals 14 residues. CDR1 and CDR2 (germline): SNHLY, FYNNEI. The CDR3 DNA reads TGTGCCAGCAGTGAGCTACTAGCGGGCATCGAGCAGTACTTC. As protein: CASSELLAGIEQYF.

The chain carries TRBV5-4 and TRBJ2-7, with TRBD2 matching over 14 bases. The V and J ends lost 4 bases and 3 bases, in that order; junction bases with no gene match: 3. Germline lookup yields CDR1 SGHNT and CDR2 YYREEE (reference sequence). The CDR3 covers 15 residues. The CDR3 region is CASSQGLAGGYEQYF. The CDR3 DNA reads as TGTGCCAGCAGCCAAGGACTAGCGGGAGGCTACGAGCAGTACTTC.

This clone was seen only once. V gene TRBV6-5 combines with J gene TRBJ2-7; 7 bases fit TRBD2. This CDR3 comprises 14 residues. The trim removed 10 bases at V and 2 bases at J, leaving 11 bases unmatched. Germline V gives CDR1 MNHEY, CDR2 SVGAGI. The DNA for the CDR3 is TGTGCCACCGGGGGTGGAGCGGGAACCTACGAGCAGTACTTC. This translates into CATGGGAGTYEQYF.

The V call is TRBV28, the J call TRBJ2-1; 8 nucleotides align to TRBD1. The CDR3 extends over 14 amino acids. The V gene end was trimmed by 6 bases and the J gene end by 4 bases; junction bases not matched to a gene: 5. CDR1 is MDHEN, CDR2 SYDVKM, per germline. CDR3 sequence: CASRPDRAYNEQFF. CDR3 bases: TGTGCCAGCAGGCCGGACAGGGCGTACAATGAGCAGTTCTTC.

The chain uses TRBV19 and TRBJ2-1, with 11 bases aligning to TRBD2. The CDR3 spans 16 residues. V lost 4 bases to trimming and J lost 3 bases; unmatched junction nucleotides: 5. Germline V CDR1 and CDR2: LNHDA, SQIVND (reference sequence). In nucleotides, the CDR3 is TGTGCCAGTAGTACAAGACTAGCGGGACTCTACAATGAGCAGTTCTTC. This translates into CASSTRLAGLYNEQFF.

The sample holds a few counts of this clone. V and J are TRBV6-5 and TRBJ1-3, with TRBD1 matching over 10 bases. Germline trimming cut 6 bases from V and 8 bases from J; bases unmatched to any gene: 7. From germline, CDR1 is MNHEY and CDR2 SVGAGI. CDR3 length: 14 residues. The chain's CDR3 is CASRGTGESDTIYF. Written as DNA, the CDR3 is TGTGCCAGCAGAGGGACAGGGGAATCTGACACCATATATTTT.

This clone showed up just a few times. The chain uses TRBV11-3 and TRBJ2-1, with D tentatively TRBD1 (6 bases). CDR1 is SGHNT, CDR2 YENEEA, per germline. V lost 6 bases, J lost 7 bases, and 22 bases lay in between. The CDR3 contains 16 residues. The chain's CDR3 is CASSSYEGENGNEQFF. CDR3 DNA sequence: TGTGCCAGCAGTTCGTACGAGGGGGAAAATGGGAATGAGCAGTTCTTC. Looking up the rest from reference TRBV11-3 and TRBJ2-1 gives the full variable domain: EAGVVQSPRYKIIEKKQPVAFWCNPISGHNTLYWYLQNLGQGPELLIRYENEEAVDDSQLPKDRFSAERLKGVDSTLKIQPAELGDSAVYLCASSSYEGENGNEQFFGPGTRLTVL.

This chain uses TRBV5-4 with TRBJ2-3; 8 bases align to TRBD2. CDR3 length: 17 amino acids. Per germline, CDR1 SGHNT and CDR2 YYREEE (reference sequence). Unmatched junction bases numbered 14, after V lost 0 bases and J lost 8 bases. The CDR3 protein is CASSLAGSGSIPVTQYF. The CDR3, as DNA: TGTGCCAGCAGCTTGGCCGGGAGCGGGAGTATCCCAGTTACGCAGTATTTT.

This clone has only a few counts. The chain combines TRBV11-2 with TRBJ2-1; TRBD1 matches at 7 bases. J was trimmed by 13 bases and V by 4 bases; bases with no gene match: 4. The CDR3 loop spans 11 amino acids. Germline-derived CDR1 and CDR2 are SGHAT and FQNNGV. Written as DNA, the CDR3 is TGTGCCAGCAGCTCCCGGGACAGACAGTTCTTC. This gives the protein CASSSRDRQFF.

The CDR3 sequence: CASRGGVETGELFF. The DNA of the CDR3 is TGTGCCAGCAGGGGAGGGGTAGAGACCGGGGAGCTGTTTTTT. This chain joins TRBV6-6 and TRBJ2-2, with 7 bases aligning to TRBD2. Germline V lookup: CDR1 MNHNY, CDR2 SVGAGI (reference sequence). Losses at the gene ends were 6 bases for V and 5 bases for J; bases not matched to a gene: 6. CDR3 length: 14 amino acids.

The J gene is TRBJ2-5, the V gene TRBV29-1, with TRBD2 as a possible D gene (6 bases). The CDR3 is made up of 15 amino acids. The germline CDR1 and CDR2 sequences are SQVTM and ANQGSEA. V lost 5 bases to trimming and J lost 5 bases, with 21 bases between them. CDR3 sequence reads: CSVPGTGGLGETQYF. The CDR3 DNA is TGCAGCGTTCCCGGGACCGGGGGTCTCGGGGAGACCCAGTACTTC.

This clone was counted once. The CDR3 DNA follows: TGTGCCAGCAGCGTAGAGAGCGGGAGTCTCACCGGGGAGCTGTTTTTT. Its protein is CASSVESGSLTGELFF. The chain carries TRBV9 and TRBJ2-2, with 8 positions matching TRBD2. The germline gives CDR1 SGDLS, CDR2 YYNGEE. The CDR3 totals 16 residues. J was trimmed by 4 bases and V by 0 bases; bases with no gene match: 5.